One TCR beta chain is described in this entry. The sample originates from a study of blood T cell repertoires in COVID-19. In the study overall: Acute and convalescent COVID-19 samples came from the United States, Italy and Spain.

Profiled with immunoSEQ multiplex PCR; TCRdb holds only in-frame clones, not every one. This sample carries about 84,000 clones, about 86% of them seen once, and the ten largest clones take approximately 1.2%. Germline loops: CDR1 GTSNPN, CDR2 SVGIG (reference sequence). The CDR3 contains 14 residues. Trimming shortened V by 2 bases and J by 4 bases, and 14 bases separated the two germline ends. The chain employs TRBV30 and TRBJ1-2; D remains unclear. This receptor was taken from an elderly man with active or convalescent COVID-19. Sequenced: peripheral blood. The CDR3 region is CAWSRNIEGYGYTF. Here the CDR3 DNA reads TGTGCCTGGAGTCGGAACATTGAGGGCTATGGCTACACCTTC.